This T cell receptor beta chain was recovered during a study of T cells in Graves' hyperthyroidism and ophthalmopathy. With 5 bases removed from V and 4 bases from J, the gap between germline ends came to 15 bases. This CDR3 spans 15 amino acids. Germline V gene data show CDR1 as SGHAT and CDR2 as FQDESV (reference sequence). Study-wide results and caveats: Among clonotypes expanded in thyroid above 0.001, most were also found in blood.

This clonotype was observed at least ten times. The target antigen is unknown. TCR beta CDR3 regions were amplified from RNA. A first-round RT-PCR of the TCR CDR3 used the HTBI primer set. MiXCR was run by TCRdb on the multiplex PCR reads, yielding one entry per CDR3 protein. Here the sample spans some 350,000 distinct CDR3 sequences, around 15% being singletons. Diagnosing involved the use of clinical symptoms, serum thyroxine and TRAb, thyroid ultrasound and orbital computed tomography. The sample comprised blood. The sequence derives from a woman aged 55-70 years with Graves' ophthalmopathy. The chain joins TRBV11-1 to TRBJ2-1, with D unclear. CDR3 sequence reads: CASSPALGTYNEQFF. The CDR3 DNA reads TGTGCCAGCAGCCCGGCCCTGGGCACTTACAATGAGCAGTTCTTC.